This paragraph reports one TCR beta chain. This sample is drawn from a study of blood T cell repertoires in COVID-19. Study-level background: Material from acute and convalescent COVID-19 was sourced from the United States, Italy and Spain.

As originally analysed: Nucleated cell counts were estimated from reference gene primer amplification. TCRdb's copy holds only in-frame clones and misses some; the assay was immunoSEQ multiplex PCR. That table gives V, J and clone size, and the DNA gave D and trimming. This table holds some 150,000 clones, under 90% found once. Germline V gene sequence: CDR1 SNHLY, CDR2 FYNNEI. This CDR3 has 14 amino acids. The ends were cut back, 1 base at V and 7 bases at J, with 11 bases in the middle. The clonotype comes from a human donor in a cohort sampled during active COVID-19. The chain carries TRBV2 and TRBJ2-1, with a weak D call TRBD2 (5 bases). Sequencing was done on a sample of peripheral blood. The CDR3: CASSEVTIPNEQFF. The CDR3 coding sequence is TGTGCCAGCAGTGAAGTGACTATACCTAATGAGCAGTTCTTC.